A selection of T cell receptor beta chains follows, all from one sample in a study of shared clonotypes between healthy human individuals. Using immunoSEQ multiplex PCR, the repertoire was profiled, and TCRdb retains in-frame clones only, with some absent. This table holds fewer than 1.4 million clones, around 78% found once. Material: memory CD4+ T cells from PBMCs. All receptors derive from a man between 18 and 35 years old in good health. Some clones in this sample may be carry-over from other donors' samples. Each CDR3 is given with its conserved first and last residue. A D gene is named only where the DNA matches it firmly. The listing skips clone size in some rows; elsewhere it reads once, few, many or a size class.

j_gene: TRBJ2-3
d_gene: .
v_gene: TRBV5-4
abundance: .
CDR3nt: TGTGCCAGCAGCACCTCCCAGACAGGAAGCACAGATACGCAGTATTTT
CDR3aa: CASSTSQTGSTDTQYF

j_gene: TRBJ1-2
d_gene: .
v_gene: TRBV5-6
abundance: .
CDR3nt: TGTGCCACCGCTGTTTCTAACTATGGCTACACCTTC
CDR3aa: CATAVSNYGYTF

j_gene: TRBJ1-2
d_gene: .
v_gene: TRBV19
abundance: .
CDR3nt: TGTGCCAGTAGCGAAGATCCCACTGGGTTGCCTGGCTACACCTTC
CDR3aa: CASSEDPTGLPGYTF

j_gene: TRBJ2-1
d_gene: .
v_gene: TRBV29-1
abundance: once
CDR3nt: TGCAGCGTTGAAGTCCGCAGGGGTTTCTACAATGAGCAGTTCTTC
CDR3aa: CSVEVRRGFYNEQFF

j_gene: TRBJ2-7
d_gene: .
v_gene: TRBV7-2
abundance: .
CDR3nt: TGTGCCAGCAGCTTGGCTAGAACCTACGAGCAGTACTTC
CDR3aa: CASSLARTYEQYF

j_gene: TRBJ1-1
d_gene: .
v_gene: TRBV19
abundance: .
CDR3nt: TGTGCCAGTAGTACGCATTGGACAGCAGAAGCTTTCTTT
CDR3aa: CASSTHWTAEAFF

j_gene: TRBJ1-4
d_gene: .
v_gene: TRBV5-1
abundance: .
CDR3nt: TGCGCCAGCAGCCAGACAGGCAGTAATGAAAAACTGTTTTTT
CDR3aa: CASSQTGSNEKLFF

j_gene: TRBJ1-3
d_gene: .
v_gene: TRBV6-1
abundance: .
CDR3nt: TGTGCCAGCAGTGGCGGGCTCTCAAACCGTGGAAACACCATATATTTT
CDR3aa: CASSGGLSNRGNTIYF

j_gene: TRBJ1-2
d_gene: .
v_gene: TRBV15
abundance: .
CDR3nt: TGTGCCACCAGCAGAGATCGATCCCGTAACTATGGCTACACCTTC
CDR3aa: CATSRDRSRNYGYTF

j_gene: TRBJ2-7
d_gene: TRBD1
v_gene: TRBV11-2
abundance: .
CDR3nt: TGTGCCAGCAGCCACGACAGGGGGGAGCAGTACTTC
CDR3aa: CASSHDRGEQYF

j_gene: TRBJ1-2
d_gene: TRBD1
v_gene: TRBV4-1
abundance: .
CDR3nt: TGCGCCAGCAGCCAAGATCTCACAGGGGGCCCTGGCTACACCTTC
CDR3aa: CASSQDLTGGPGYTF

j_gene: TRBJ2-7
d_gene: .
v_gene: TRBV7-9
abundance: .
CDR3nt: TGTGCCAGCTCTGTTCAAGCAGGGTTGAGGAACGAGCAGTACTTC
CDR3aa: CASSVQAGLRNEQYF

j_gene: TRBJ2-2
d_gene: TRBD2
v_gene: TRBV5-1
abundance: .
CDR3nt: TGCGCCAGCCAGCGGGACTCCGCGAACACCGGGGAGCTGTTTTTT
CDR3aa: CASQRDSANTGELFF

j_gene: TRBJ1-5
d_gene: .
v_gene: TRBV4-2
abundance: .
CDR3nt: TGTGCCAGCAGCCATCAGGGGCCGGGACAGCCCCAGCATTTT
CDR3aa: CASSHQGPGQPQHF

j_gene: TRBJ1-3
d_gene: .
v_gene: TRBV28
abundance: .
CDR3nt: TGTGCCAGCAGTACCAATCCAGGGGTTAATGGTGGAAACACCATATATTTT
CDR3aa: CASSTNPGVNGGNTIYF

j_gene: TRBJ1-5
d_gene: .
v_gene: TRBV6-6
abundance: once
CDR3nt: TGTGCCAGCAGTTACTCAAGCGGCAATCAGCCCCAGCATTTT
CDR3aa: CASSYSSGNQPQHF

j_gene: TRBJ1-5
d_gene: .
v_gene: TRBV27
abundance: .
CDR3nt: TGTGCCAGCAGTGCCGGTGGGGGATGGAATCAGCCCCAGCATTTT
CDR3aa: CASSAGGGWNQPQHF

j_gene: TRBJ1-2
d_gene: .
v_gene: TRBV5-1
abundance: .
CDR3nt: TGCGCCAGCAGCTTCCGGGGCGCCCCCTATGGCTACACCTTC
CDR3aa: CASSFRGAPYGYTF

j_gene: TRBJ2-3
d_gene: TRBD1
v_gene: TRBV29-1
abundance: .
CDR3nt: TGCAGCGCCGGGACAGGGGGCAATACGCAGTATTTT
CDR3aa: CSAGTGGNTQYF

j_gene: TRBJ2-1
d_gene: .
v_gene: TRBV6-6
abundance: .
CDR3nt: TGTGCCAGCAGTTACTCTGGACCCGGGCACAATGAGCAGTTCTTC
CDR3aa: CASSYSGPGHNEQFF

j_gene: TRBJ2-1
d_gene: TRBD2
v_gene: TRBV7-3
abundance: .
CDR3nt: TGTGCCAGCAGCCGGACTAGCGGGACCTCCTACAATGAGCAGTTCTTC
CDR3aa: CASSRTSGTSYNEQFF

j_gene: TRBJ2-2
d_gene: .
v_gene: TRBV6-1
abundance: few
CDR3nt: TGTGCCAGCAGTGAAGTGATTAGGGAGGAGCTGTTTTTT
CDR3aa: CASSEVIREELFF

j_gene: TRBJ2-2
d_gene: .
v_gene: TRBV9
abundance: .
CDR3nt: TGTGCCAGCAGCGTCCAGGGTGCCGGGGAGCTGTTTTTT
CDR3aa: CASSVQGAGELFF

j_gene: TRBJ2-5
d_gene: TRBD2
v_gene: TRBV9
abundance: .
CDR3nt: TGTGCCAGCAGCGCCGGACTAGCGGGGGCGGAGACCCAGTACTTC
CDR3aa: CASSAGLAGAETQYF

j_gene: TRBJ1-2
d_gene: TRBD1
v_gene: TRBV5-1
abundance: .
CDR3nt: TGCGCCAGCAGCTTGGGTGACAGGGGCTATGGCTACACCTTC
CDR3aa: CASSLGDRGYGYTF

j_gene: TRBJ1-2
d_gene: .
v_gene: TRBV6-1
abundance: .
CDR3nt: TGTGCCACAAATCCCGGGACCGCTCCGGGTGGCTACACCTTC
CDR3aa: CATNPGTAPGGYTF

j_gene: TRBJ2-1
d_gene: .
v_gene: TRBV11-3
abundance: .
CDR3nt: TGTGCCAGCAGCTCCGCAGCGTTTGGTAGCTTGGGGTACAATGAGCAGTTCTTC
CDR3aa: CASSSAAFGSLGYNEQFF

j_gene: TRBJ1-2
d_gene: .
v_gene: TRBV14
abundance: once
CDR3nt: TGTGCCAGCAGCCCACGGACATCCGATGGCTACACCTTC
CDR3aa: CASSPRTSDGYTF

j_gene: TRBJ1-5
d_gene: .
v_gene: TRBV20-1
abundance: .
CDR3nt: TGCAGTGCTAGAGTAGGGGCGCCCCAGCATTTT
CDR3aa: CSARVGAPQHF

j_gene: TRBJ1-4
d_gene: .
v_gene: TRBV4-1
abundance: .
CDR3nt: TGCGCCAGCAGCCGATACTTTGCAACTAATGAAAAACTGTTTTTT
CDR3aa: CASSRYFATNEKLFF

j_gene: TRBJ2-2
d_gene: .
v_gene: TRBV27
abundance: .
CDR3nt: TGTGCCAGCAGTAGGACGGTTAACACCGGGGAGCTGTTTTTT
CDR3aa: CASSRTVNTGELFF

j_gene: TRBJ2-1
d_gene: .
v_gene: TRBV7-2
abundance: .
CDR3nt: TGTGCCACCTCGCGGTCGGGCTCCTACAATGAGCAGTTCTTC
CDR3aa: CATSRSGSYNEQFF

j_gene: TRBJ2-6
d_gene: TRBD1
v_gene: TRBV19
abundance: .
CDR3nt: TGTGCCAGTAAACTAGGGGGGACAGGGTACTTCTCTGGGGCCAACGTCCTGACTTTC
CDR3aa: CASKLGGTGYFSGANVLTF

j_gene: TRBJ2-7
d_gene: TRBD1
v_gene: TRBV6-5
abundance: .
CDR3nt: TGTGCCAGCAGCCCCCGGGACAGCTCCTACGAGCAGTACTTC
CDR3aa: CASSPRDSSYEQYF

j_gene: TRBJ2-7
d_gene: .
v_gene: TRBV6-1
abundance: few
CDR3nt: TGTGCCAGCAACTACGGGAGCTACGAGCAGTACTTC
CDR3aa: CASNYGSYEQYF

j_gene: TRBJ1-2
d_gene: .
v_gene: TRBV6-5
abundance: .
CDR3nt: TGTGCCAGCAGAAGTGGGGGGTCGCGGGGCTACACCTTC
CDR3aa: CASRSGGSRGYTF

j_gene: TRBJ1-5
d_gene: .
v_gene: TRBV28
abundance: few
CDR3nt: TGTGCCAGCAGTTTACTGCAGGGCGATCAGCCCCAGCATTTT
CDR3aa: CASSLLQGDQPQHF

j_gene: TRBJ1-2
d_gene: .
v_gene: TRBV11-2
abundance: .
CDR3nt: TGTGCCAGCAGCGTTTCAGGGGCTCCGCTCGGTGGCTACACCTTC
CDR3aa: CASSVSGAPLGGYTF

j_gene: TRBJ2-7
d_gene: .
v_gene: TRBV4-1
abundance: .
CDR3nt: TGCGCCAGCAGCCAGCTACAAAACGGAGGAAAAGGGGCCAGGGTATTTTACGAGCAGTACTTC
CDR3aa: CASSQLQNGGKGARVFYEQYF

j_gene: TRBJ1-1
d_gene: .
v_gene: TRBV7-3
abundance: .
CDR3nt: TGTGCCAGCAGCTTAATTCACCAGGGAGGGACTGAAGCTTTCTTT
CDR3aa: CASSLIHQGGTEAFF

j_gene: TRBJ2-7
d_gene: TRBD2
v_gene: TRBV13
abundance: .
CDR3nt: TGTGCCAGCAGCTCAAGGTGGGGCGGGAGAAGCGACGAGCAGTACTTC
CDR3aa: CASSSRWGGRSDEQYF

j_gene: TRBJ2-3
d_gene: .
v_gene: TRBV11-2
abundance: once
CDR3nt: TGTGCCAGCAGCTTAGGAGCGGACACAGATACGCAGTATTTT
CDR3aa: CASSLGADTDTQYF

j_gene: TRBJ1-1
d_gene: .
v_gene: TRBV28
abundance: .
CDR3nt: TGTGCCAGCAGTTTATCTTTTAGGCGGGAGGGGAACACTGAAGCTTTCTTT
CDR3aa: CASSLSFRREGNTEAFF

j_gene: TRBJ2-2
d_gene: TRBD2
v_gene: TRBV19
abundance: .
CDR3nt: TGTGCCAGTAGTATAGTACGGGCTAGCGGGAGGGCGTCCGGGGAGCTGTTTTTT
CDR3aa: CASSIVRASGRASGELFF

j_gene: TRBJ2-2
d_gene: .
v_gene: TRBV28
abundance: .
CDR3nt: TGTGCCAGCAGTTTATCCCAGACGAACACCGGGGAGCTGTTTTTT
CDR3aa: CASSLSQTNTGELFF

j_gene: TRBJ1-1
d_gene: .
v_gene: TRBV27
abundance: .
CDR3nt: TGTGCCAGCAGTTGGCAGTGGAACACTGAAGCTTTCTTT
CDR3aa: CASSWQWNTEAFF

j_gene: TRBJ2-1
d_gene: TRBD2
v_gene: TRBV5-1
abundance: .
CDR3nt: TGCGCCAGCAGCTTGGTGGGGGGTAGCGGGAGTTCGCACAATGAGCAGTTCTTC
CDR3aa: CASSLVGGSGSSHNEQFF

j_gene: TRBJ1-2
d_gene: .
v_gene: TRBV6-5
abundance: .
CDR3nt: TGTGCCAGCAAGGACGGACAGCCTTCCTATGGCTACACCTTC
CDR3aa: CASKDGQPSYGYTF

j_gene: TRBJ1-4
d_gene: TRBD1
v_gene: TRBV25-1
abundance: .
CDR3nt: TGTGCCAGCAGTGAATACGAGACAGGGGAAAAACTGTTTTTT
CDR3aa: CASSEYETGEKLFF

j_gene: TRBJ2-3
d_gene: .
v_gene: TRBV6-5
abundance: .
CDR3nt: TGTGCCAGCAGTTATGGGAATACGCAGTATTTT
CDR3aa: CASSYGNTQYF

j_gene: TRBJ1-1
d_gene: TRBD1
v_gene: TRBV18
abundance: once
CDR3nt: TGTGCCAGCTCCCCGCTGACAGGGCTGAACACTGAAGCTTTCTTT
CDR3aa: CASSPLTGLNTEAFF

j_gene: TRBJ2-1
d_gene: TRBD2
v_gene: TRBV14
abundance: .
CDR3nt: TGTGCCAGCAGCCAACTAAGCGGGAGAACCTACAATGAGCAGTTCTTC
CDR3aa: CASSQLSGRTYNEQFF

j_gene: TRBJ2-2
d_gene: TRBD2
v_gene: TRBV12-5
abundance: .
CDR3nt: TGTGCTAGTGGTTTTCGGGGAGGTGGACTAGCGGGAGGGCCTTACACCGGGGAGCTGTTTTTT
CDR3aa: CASGFRGGGLAGGPYTGELFF

j_gene: TRBJ2-1
d_gene: TRBD2
v_gene: TRBV15
abundance: .
CDR3nt: TGTGCCACCAGCAGAGAAATATCCGGGACTAGCGGGAGCGATGAGCAGTTCTTC
CDR3aa: CATSREISGTSGSDEQFF

j_gene: TRBJ1-1
d_gene: .
v_gene: TRBV5-1
abundance: .
CDR3nt: TGCGCCAGCAGCCCCGGGACTCATGGGGGTGAAGCTTTCTTT
CDR3aa: CASSPGTHGGEAFF